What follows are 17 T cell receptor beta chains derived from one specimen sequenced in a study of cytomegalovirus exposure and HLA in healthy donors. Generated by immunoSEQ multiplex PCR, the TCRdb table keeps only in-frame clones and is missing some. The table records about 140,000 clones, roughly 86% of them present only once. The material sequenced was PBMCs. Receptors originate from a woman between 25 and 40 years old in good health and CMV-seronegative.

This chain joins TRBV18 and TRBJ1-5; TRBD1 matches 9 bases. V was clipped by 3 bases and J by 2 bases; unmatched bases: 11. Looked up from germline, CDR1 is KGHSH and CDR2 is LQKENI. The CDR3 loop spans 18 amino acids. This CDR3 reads CASSPSPGQGSGNQPQHF. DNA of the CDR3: TGTGCCAGCTCACCCTCCCCCGGACAGGGGAGTGGCAATCAGCCCCAGCATTTT.

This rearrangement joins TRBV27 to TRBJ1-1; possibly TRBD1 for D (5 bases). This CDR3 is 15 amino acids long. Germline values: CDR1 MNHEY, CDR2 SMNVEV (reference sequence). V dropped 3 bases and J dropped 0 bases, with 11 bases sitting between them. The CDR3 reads CASSFAGTMNTEAFF. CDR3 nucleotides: TGTGCCAGCAGTTTCGCCGGGACTATGAACACTGAAGCTTTCTTT.

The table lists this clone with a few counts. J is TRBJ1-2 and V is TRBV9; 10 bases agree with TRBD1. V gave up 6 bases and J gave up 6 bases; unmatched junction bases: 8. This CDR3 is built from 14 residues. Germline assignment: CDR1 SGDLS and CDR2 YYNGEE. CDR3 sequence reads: CASKRQGARDGYTF. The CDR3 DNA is TGTGCCAGCAAGAGACAGGGGGCGCGAGATGGCTACACCTTC.

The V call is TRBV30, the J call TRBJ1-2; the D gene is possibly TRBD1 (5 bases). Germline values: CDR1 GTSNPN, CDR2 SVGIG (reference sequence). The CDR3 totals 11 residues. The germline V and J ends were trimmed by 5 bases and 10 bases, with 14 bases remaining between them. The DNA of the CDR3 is TGTGCCTGGGCAAACATCGGACACTACACCTTC. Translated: CAWANIGHYTF.

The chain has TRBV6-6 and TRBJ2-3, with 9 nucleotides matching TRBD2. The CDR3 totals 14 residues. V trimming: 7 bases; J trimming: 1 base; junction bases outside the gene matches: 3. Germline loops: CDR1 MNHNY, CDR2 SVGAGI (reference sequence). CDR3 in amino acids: CASKPSGGTDTQYF. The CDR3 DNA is TGTGCCAGCAAACCTAGCGGGGGCACAGATACGCAGTATTTT.

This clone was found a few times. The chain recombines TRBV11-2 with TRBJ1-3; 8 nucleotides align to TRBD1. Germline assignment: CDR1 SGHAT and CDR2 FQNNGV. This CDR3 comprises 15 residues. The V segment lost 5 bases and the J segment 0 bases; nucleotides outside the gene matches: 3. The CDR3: CASSADRGSGNTIYF. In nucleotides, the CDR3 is TGTGCCAGCAGCGCAGACAGGGGCTCTGGAAACACCATATATTTT.

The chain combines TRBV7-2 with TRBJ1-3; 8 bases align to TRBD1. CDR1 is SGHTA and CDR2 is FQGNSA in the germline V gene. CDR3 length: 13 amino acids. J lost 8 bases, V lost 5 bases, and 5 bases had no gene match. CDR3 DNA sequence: TGTGCCAGCAGCCCACAGGGGGTTGACACCATATATTTT. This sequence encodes CASSPQGVDTIYF.

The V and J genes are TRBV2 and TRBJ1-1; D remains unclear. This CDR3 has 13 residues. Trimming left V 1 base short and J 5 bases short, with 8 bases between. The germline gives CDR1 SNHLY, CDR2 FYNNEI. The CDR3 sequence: CASSEDRWTEAFF. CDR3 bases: TGTGCCAGCAGTGAAGATCGGTGGACTGAAGCTTTCTTT. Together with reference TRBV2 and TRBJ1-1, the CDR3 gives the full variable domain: EPEVTQTPSHQVTQMGQEVILRCVPISNHLYFYWYRQILGQKVEFLVSFYNNEISEKSEIFDDQFSVERPDGSNFTLKIRSTKLEDSAMYFCASSEDRWTEAFFGQGTRLTVV.

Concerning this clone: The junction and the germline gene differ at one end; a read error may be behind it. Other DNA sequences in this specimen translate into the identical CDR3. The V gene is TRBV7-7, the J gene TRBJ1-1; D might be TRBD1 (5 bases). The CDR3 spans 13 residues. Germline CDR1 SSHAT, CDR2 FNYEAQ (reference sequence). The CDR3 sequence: CASSLRGNTEAFF. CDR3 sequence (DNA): TGTGCTAGCAGCTTAAGGGGGAACACTGAAGCTTTCTTT.

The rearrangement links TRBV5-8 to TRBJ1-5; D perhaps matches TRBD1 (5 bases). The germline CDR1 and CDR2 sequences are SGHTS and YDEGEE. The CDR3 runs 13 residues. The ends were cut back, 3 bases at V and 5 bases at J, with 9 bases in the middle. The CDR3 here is CASSWGVDQPQHF. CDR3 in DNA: TGTGCCAGCAGCTGGGGGGTCGATCAGCCCCAGCATTTT.

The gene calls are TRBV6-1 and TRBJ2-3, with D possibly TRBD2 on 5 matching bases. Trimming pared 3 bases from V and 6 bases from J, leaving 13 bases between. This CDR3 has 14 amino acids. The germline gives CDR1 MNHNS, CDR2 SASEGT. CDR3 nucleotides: TGTGCCAGCAGTGACGCCGGGATGTACGATACGCAGTATTTT. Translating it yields CASSDAGMYDTQYF.

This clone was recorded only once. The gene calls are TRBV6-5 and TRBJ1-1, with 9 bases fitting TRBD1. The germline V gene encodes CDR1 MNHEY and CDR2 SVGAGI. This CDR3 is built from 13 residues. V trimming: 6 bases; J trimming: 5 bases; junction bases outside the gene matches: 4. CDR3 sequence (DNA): TGTGCCAGCAGCCGCGGGACAGGGACTGAAGCTTTCTTT. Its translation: CASSRGTGTEAFF.

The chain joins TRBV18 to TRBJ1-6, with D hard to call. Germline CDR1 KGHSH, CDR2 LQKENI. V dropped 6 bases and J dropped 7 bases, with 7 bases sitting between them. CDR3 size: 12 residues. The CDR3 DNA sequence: TGTGCCAGCTCGCTAGAGAATTCACCCCTCCACTTT. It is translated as CASSLENSPLHF. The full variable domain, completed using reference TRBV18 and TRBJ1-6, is NAGVMQNPRHLVRRRGQEARLRCSPMKGHSHVYWYRQLPEEGLKFMVYLQKENIIDESGMPKERFSAEFPKEGPSILRIQQVVRGDSAAYFCASSLENSPLHFGNGTRLTVT.

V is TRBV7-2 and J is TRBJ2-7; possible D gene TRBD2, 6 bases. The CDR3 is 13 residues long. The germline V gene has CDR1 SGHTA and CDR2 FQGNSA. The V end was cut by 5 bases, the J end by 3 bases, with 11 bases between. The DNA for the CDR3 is TGTGCCAGCAGCCCCGGGACTTACTACGAGCAGTACTTC. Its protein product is CASSPGTYYEQYF.

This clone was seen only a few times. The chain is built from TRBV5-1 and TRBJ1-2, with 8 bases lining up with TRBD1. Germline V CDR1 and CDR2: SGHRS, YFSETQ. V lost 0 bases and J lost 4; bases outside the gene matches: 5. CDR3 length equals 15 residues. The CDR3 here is CASSLESGGIYGYTF. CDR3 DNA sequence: TGCGCCAGCAGCTTGGAGTCAGGGGGCATCTATGGCTACACCTTC.

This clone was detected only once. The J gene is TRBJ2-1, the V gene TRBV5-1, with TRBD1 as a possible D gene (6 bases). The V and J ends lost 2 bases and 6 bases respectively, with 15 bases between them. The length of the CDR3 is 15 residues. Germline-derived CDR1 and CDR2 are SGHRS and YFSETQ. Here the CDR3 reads CASSLSGASINEQFF. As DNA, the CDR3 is TGCGCCAGCAGCTTATCAGGGGCGTCGATCAATGAGCAGTTCTTC.

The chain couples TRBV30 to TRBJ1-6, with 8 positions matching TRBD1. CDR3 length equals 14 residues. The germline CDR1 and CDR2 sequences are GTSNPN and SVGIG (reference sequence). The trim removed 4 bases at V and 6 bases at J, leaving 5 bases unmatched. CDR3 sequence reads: CAWNNDRGNSPLHF. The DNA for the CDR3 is TGTGCCTGGAACAACGACAGGGGTAATTCACCCCTCCACTTT. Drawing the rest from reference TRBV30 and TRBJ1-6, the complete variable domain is SQTIHQWPATLVQPVGSPLSLECTVEGTSNPNLYWYRQAAGRGLQLLFYSVGIGQISSEVPQNLSASRPQDRQFILSSKKLLLSDSGFYLCAWNNDRGNSPLHFGNGTRLTVT.